A selection of T cell receptor beta chains follows, all from one sample in a study of CXCR3-negative and CXCR3-positive naive CD8 T cells. TCRdb processed the 5' RACE reads again and assigns one entry to each CDR3 protein, with no DNA. Its listing shows about 40,000 distinct CDR3 sequences. Sequencing used memory CD8+ T cells from blood. The receptors shown here come from a human donor in good health. Some clones in this sample may be carry-over from other donors' samples. The CDR3 runs from the conserved cysteine through the conserved F or W.

J gene | V gene | CDR3 protein
TRBJ2-1 | TRBV6-5 | CASSPTDGQFYEQFF
TRBJ1-6 | TRBV4-3 | CASSQSPGDSPLHF
TRBJ2-7 | TRBV7-2 | CASSLEVFSPSGGVQYF
TRBJ2-5 | TRBV20-1 | CSARALAGRVVGSMGPAETQYF
TRBJ2-7 | TRBV7-6 | CASSPMDRGLHSYEQYF
TRBJ1-6 | TRBV28 | CASSLTGGDSPLHF
TRBJ2-7 | TRBV10-1 | CASSGYREEQYF
TRBJ2-7 | TRBV30 | CAWSVDISYEQYF
TRBJ2-2 | TRBV4-3 | CASGRGADGTTGELFF
TRBJ1-1 | TRBV12-3/TRBV12-4 | CTSSLFSGNTEAFF
TRBJ2-3 | TRBV14 | CASSQARTAINTDTQYF
TRBJ2-1 | TRBV4-1 | CASSLLLAGGPGNEQFF
TRBJ1-5 | TRBV4-3 | CASREGTSSNQPQHF
TRBJ2-1 | TRBV7-3 | CASSFLAGTLDEQFF
TRBJ1-1 | TRBV4-3 | CASSLARAEQGAFF
TRBJ2-5 | TRBV7-9 | CASSGPLNDDQETQYF
TRBJ2-1 | TRBV25-1 | CATTPRDSFYNEQFF
TRBJ2-1 | TRBV29-1 | CSVERGTAYNEQFF
TRBJ2-3 | TRBV12-3/TRBV12-4 | CASSFFDTQYF
TRBJ1-5 | TRBV28 | CASRDGAFSNQPQHF
TRBJ2-7 | TRBV20-1 | CSARAPQQAPEVDEQYF
TRBJ2-5 | TRBV11-3 | CASSSPPSGGARETQYF
TRBJ2-1 | TRBV4-3 | CASSQVGTNEQFF
TRBJ2-1 | TRBV20-1 | CSAPGDSSNEQFF
TRBJ2-1 | TRBV28 | CASRERQSSYNEQFF
TRBJ1-4 | TRBV14 | CASSQDLGEKLFF
TRBJ1-4 | TRBV21-1 | CASSKTEGSRYEKLFF
TRBJ2-3 | TRBV7-9 | CASSVPEGSTDTQYF
TRBJ2-7 | TRBV9 | CASSATARSYEQYF
TRBJ2-7 | TRBV30 | CAWENTEKSSYEQYF
TRBJ1-1 | TRBV12-3/TRBV12-4 | CASNSAGNTEAFF
TRBJ1-1 | TRBV6-2/TRBV6-3 | CASSYMDVGTEAFF
TRBJ2-2 | TRBV9 | CASTASRRRANTGELFF
TRBJ2-7 | TRBV12-3/TRBV12-4 | CASSPPGQGAYEQYF
TRBJ2-3 | TRBV9 | CASSAEFRTTSEDTQYF
TRBJ2-7 | TRBV6-4 | CASSDWTSGGGEQYF
TRBJ2-7 | TRBV7-9 | CASSFQENYEQYF
TRBJ2-2 | TRBV6-4 | CASSDSRDTGELFF
TRBJ1-1 | TRBV4-2 | CASSQDTYTAMAEAFF
TRBJ2-1 | TRBV10-2 | CASSEIGGEQFF
TRBJ1-2 | TRBV19 | CASTYGTGETYGYTF
TRBJ2-7 | TRBV20-1 | CSASLKDSSYEQYF
TRBJ1-5 | TRBV4-3 | CASSQENRGDQPQHF
TRBJ2-5 | TRBV5-5 | CASSLLRGETQYF
TRBJ2-7 | TRBV9 | CASSVGRNGYEQYF
TRBJ2-7 | TRBV6-6 | CASIQQGSYEQYF
TRBJ2-7 | TRBV5-6 | CASSFWVTTYEQYF
TRBJ2-2 | TRBV12-3/TRBV12-4 | CASSDPGTHTTGELFF